The 16 T cell receptor beta chains below come from one sample, sequenced in a study of tumor-infiltrating lymphocytes in primary liver carcinoma. Co-extraction of RNA and DNA was performed on about 20-33 mg of unsorted bulk tissue. Starting from 500 ng of total RNA, TCR beta cDNA was produced with a primer in the constant region. Libraries for TCR beta were built through three nested multiplex PCR rounds, which together made up a slightly modified ARM-PCR procedure. Forward primers for TRBV1-TRBV30 and a C-beta reverse primer served the first two PCR rounds, at around 9 cycles each. Via MiXCR, TCRdb re-called the multiplex PCR reads, giving one row per CDR3 protein. In the table there are tens of thousands of distinct CDR3 sequences, approximately 62% of which are singletons. Sequencing was done on a sample of tumor-adjacent normal liver tissue. Every receptor here comes from a man in his forties with primary liver carcinoma and hepatitis B virus infection.

Remarks on this clonotype: A junction end diverges from the germline sequence, so it may reflect a read error. J is TRBJ1-1 and V is TRBV10-3, with a tentative D call TRBD1 (5 bases). The CDR3 has 14 amino acids. Germline loops: CDR1 ENHRY, CDR2 SYGVKD. The CDR3 coding sequence is TGTGCCGTCAGCATCGACAGAGGAAACACTGACGCTTTCTTT. It codes for CAVSIDRGNTDAFF.

This rearrangement joins TRBV28 to TRBJ2-3; 9 bases align to TRBD2. This CDR3 contains 17 residues. The V and J ends lost 3 bases and 7 bases, in that order; junction bases with no gene match: 14. Germline V gives CDR1 MDHEN, CDR2 SYDVKM. This chain's CDR3 is CASSFIKAGGSTNTQYF. CDR3 nucleotide sequence: TGTGCCAGCAGTTTCATAAAAGCGGGAGGTTCCACGAATACGCAGTATTTT.

To note about this clonotype: One end of the junction fails to match germline, which may point to a read error. The rearrangement uses TRBV29-1 and TRBJ2-2; 10 nucleotides align to TRBD2. Germline loops: CDR1 SQVTM, CDR2 ANQGSEA. CDR3 size: 14 residues. Here the CDR3 reads CSVGLAVNTEELFF. CDR3 coding DNA: TGCAGTGTTGGACTAGCGGTAAACACCGAGGAGCTGTTTTTT.

Only one count was recorded for this clonotype. At one of its ends the junction is not consistent with the germline gene, which may arise from a read error. The chain recombines TRBV29-1 with TRBJ2-1, with a weak D call TRBD1 (7 bases). The germline V gene encodes CDR1 SQVTM and CDR2 ANQGSEA. The length of the CDR3 is 12 residues. The CDR3 DNA sequence: TGCGGTGTCCGACAGGGAGGCAATGAGCAGCTCTTC. This gives the protein CGVRQGGNEQLF.

Points on this clonotype: One end of the junction varies from germline; a read error may be responsible. The rearrangement uses TRBV4-2 and TRBJ2-3; no reliable D call. Germline CDR1 reads LGHNA; CDR2 reads YNFKEQ. The CDR3 consists of 15 residues. DNA for the CDR3: TGTGCCAGGAGCCAAGATAGGCACAGCACAGATATGCAGTATTTT. This sequence encodes CARSQDRHSTDMQYF.

Comment on this clonotype: Germline and junction disagree at one end, which may indicate a read error. The chain recombines TRBV6-1 with TRBJ2-1; 10 nucleotides line up with TRBD2. This CDR3 has 13 amino acids. CDR1 is MNHNS and CDR2 is SASEGT in the germline V gene. The CDR3 spells CASSTSGRDEQFF. In DNA form, the CDR3 reads TGTGCCAGCAGTACAAGCGGGAGGGATGAGCAATTCTTC.

Regarding this clonotype: A read error may produce the germline difference seen at one junction end. This rearrangement joins TRBV10-3 to TRBJ2-7, with D perhaps TRBD2 (6 bases). CDR3 length: 13 residues. The germline CDR1 and CDR2 sequences are ENHRY and SYGVKD. The CDR3 nucleotides are TGTGCCATCAGTGGGGTGGGAGGCTACGAGCAGTATTTC. This codes for CAISGVGGYEQYF.

The rearrangement joins TRBV29-1 to TRBJ2-5; possible D gene TRBD1, 5 bases. With 3 bases removed from V and 4 bases from J, the gap between germline ends came to 18 bases. Germline loops: CDR1 SQVTM, CDR2 ANQGSEA. CDR3 length: 15 amino acids. CDR3 DNA: TGCAGCGTTGAGACCGACAAGGGGCGCGTAGAGACCCAGTACTTC. It specifies CSVETDKGRVETQYF.

In the case of this clonotype: It may be a read error: a sequence one base away is much more abundant. This chain connects TRBV18 to TRBJ2-7, with D possibly being TRBD1 or TRBD2 (5 bases each). The CDR3 loop spans 14 amino acids. Germline values: CDR1 KGHSH, CDR2 LQKENI. This chain's CDR3 is CTSSPGTYSYEQYF. CDR3 nucleotide sequence: TGTACCAGCTCACCCGGGACGTACTCCTACGAGCAGTACTTC.

This chain uses TRBV11-3 with TRBJ2-7; possibly TRBD2 for D (5 bases). From germline, CDR1 is SGHNT and CDR2 YENEEA. The CDR3 runs to 13 residues. The CDR3 here is CAGSLTPSGEQYF. CDR3 sequence (DNA): TGTGCTGGCAGCTTAACACCCAGCGGCGAGCAGTACTTC. Full variable domain (remainder filled in from reference TRBV11-3 and TRBJ2-7): EAGVVQSPRYKIIEKKQPVAFWCNPISGHNTLYWYLQNLGQGPELLIRYENEEAVDDSQLPKDRFSAERLKGVDSTLKIQPAELGDSAVYLCAGSLTPSGEQYFGPGTRLTVT.

J is TRBJ2-1 and V is TRBV29-1, with no clear D. The CDR3 loop spans 16 amino acids. Germline assignment: CDR1 SQVTM and CDR2 ANQGSEA. The CDR3 DNA reads TGCAGTGTCGCCACGCTTCAGCTCTGGTCCCGTCAAGAGCAGTTCTTC. The encoded protein is CSVATLQLWSRQEQFF.

Comment on this clonotype: A junction boundary mismatches the germline segment, possibly from a read error. The chain employs TRBV6-1 and TRBJ2-3, with D possibly being TRBD1 (5 bases). The last part of the DNA fits TRBJ1-5 better; the J call may be wrong. The CDR3 has 14 amino acids. Germline CDR1 and CDR2: MNHNS and SASEGT. CDR3 sequence reads: CASGEARTTDTQHF. The CDR3 coding sequence is TGTGCCAGCGGTGAAGCGAGGACAACAGATACGCAGCATTTT.

As concerns this clonotype: An end of the junction differs from the germline gene, which may be a read error. The gene calls are TRBV29-1 and TRBJ1-1, with TRBD1 matching 10 bases. Per germline, CDR1 SQVTM and CDR2 ANQGSEA. The CDR3 has 14 amino acids. The CDR3 DNA follows: TGCAGCGTTGGGACAGGGGGTAGGGGGATTGAAGTTTTCTTT. Translation: CSVGTGGRGIEVFF.

There are a few counts of this clonotype. A much larger clonotype is one base distant, so this may be a read error. This chain connects TRBV10-3 to TRBJ1-4; the D gene is possibly TRBD1 (5 bases). The CDR3 extends over 14 amino acids. V lost 7 bases to trimming and J lost 4 bases, with 13 bases between them. The V gene's germline CDR1 is ENHRY and CDR2 SYGVKD. CDR3 region: CAINVGTNNEKLFF. For the CDR3, the DNA is TGTGCCATCAATGTCGGGACCAATAATGAAAAACTGTTTTTT.

This clonotype was found many times. The chain has TRBV5-6 and TRBJ1-1; D perhaps matches TRBD1 (5 bases). Germline V gene lookup returns CDR1 SGHDT and CDR2 YYEEEE. The CDR3 totals 16 residues. V lost 2 bases and J 5 bases, leaving 19 bases between the germline ends. CDR3 bases: TGTGCCAGCAGCTTCCGGGTAGGGGTACGGGGGACTGAAGCTTTCTTT. The encoded protein is CASSFRVGVRGTEAFF.

With regard to this clonotype: A read error may account for a junction end that differs from germline. The chain employs TRBV11-2 and TRBJ2-7; D may correspond to TRBD1 or TRBD2 (5 bases each). This CDR3 has 13 residues. Germline V gene sequence: CDR1 SGHAT, CDR2 FQNNGV. For the CDR3, the DNA is TGCGACAGCAACGCGGCTAGCTCCTATGAGCAGTACTTC. Amino acid sequence: CDSNAASSYEQYF.